This T cell receptor (beta chain) is from a study of low-dose radiotherapy and immunotherapy resistance in tumors. Study overall: Cohort 1 patients were irradiated with 0.5 Gy fractions every 2 weeks to 6.5 Gy total. Those assigned to Cohort 2 were treated with 1 Gy per fraction every two weeks (13 Gy in total over 26 weeks).

Regarding time point: before trial treatment. Deletions cut 1 base from V and 8 bases from J, with 6 bases between. CDR1 is DFQATT and CDR2 is SNEGSKA in the germline V gene (reference sequence). The CDR3 loop spans 11 amino acids. Primers used for first-strand cDNA, a TRAV- and TRBV-specific set, covered both alpha and beta chains. The PCR that amplified TCRs ran for about 20 cycles, relying on a constant-region primer and a V-primer adapter. TCRdb recomputed calls from the reads with MiXCR, one row per CDR3 protein. The table has 60,000 to 90,000 distinct CDR3 sequences, more than 25% seen once. This clonotype was observed many times.

The clonotype originates from a female donor with ovarian cancer. The sample in question was PBMCs, obtained before treatment. The chain is built from TRBV20-1 and TRBJ2-1; weak D call: TRBD2 (6 bases). The CDR3 DNA is TGCAGTGCTAGAGGGAGGGATGAGCAGTTCTTC. Protein product: CSARGRDEQFF.